What follows are 23 T cell receptor beta chains derived from one specimen sequenced in a study of blood T cell repertoires in COVID-19. Profiling relied on immunoSEQ multiplex PCR, and the TCRdb table lists in-frame clones only, not all of them. Of about 88,000 clones in the sample, over 65% were seen once. Sequenced sample: peripheral blood. Receptor source: a woman aged 70-85 years with acute or convalescent COVID-19.

This chain connects TRBV27 to TRBJ2-7, with TRBD1 identical over 8 bases. Per the germline V gene, CDR1 is MNHEY and CDR2 is SMNVEV (reference sequence). This CDR3 has 14 amino acids. V shed 3 bases and J 3 bases; nucleotides not matched to a gene: 4. In DNA, the CDR3 is TGTGCCAGCAGTTTTGCAGGGGGCGTCTACGAGCAGTACGTC. Its protein is CASSFAGGVYEQYV.

The genes are TRBV6-5 and TRBJ1-5; maybe TRBD1 (6 bases). Trimming shortened V by 11 bases and J by 0 bases, and 14 bases separated the two germline ends. CDR1 and CDR2 from the germline V gene are MNHEY and SVGAGI. The CDR3 runs 14 residues. Here the CDR3 reads CAAGGGFSNQPQHF. CDR3 DNA: TGTGCCGCTGGGGGGGGCTTTAGCAATCAGCCCCAGCATTTT.

This chain joins TRBV11-2 and TRBJ2-4; TRBD2 matches at 15 bases. Germline CDR1 reads SGHAT; CDR2 reads FQNNGV. CDR3 size: 20 residues. The V and J ends lost 0 bases and 10 bases, in that order; junction bases with no gene match: 16. Here the CDR3 reads CASSLEVGLAGGLKARIQYF. CDR3 nucleotides: TGTGCCAGCAGCTTAGAAGTGGGACTAGCGGGGGGCCTAAAAGCCCGTATTCAGTACTTC.

The chain is built from TRBV24-1 and TRBJ1-1; D may be TRBD1 (5 bases). Germline V gene data show CDR1 as KGHDR and CDR2 as SFDVKD. The length of the CDR3 is 14 residues. V was cut by 6 bases and J by 3 bases, with 13 bases left in between. This chain's CDR3 is CATSKSSGDTEAFF. The CDR3 DNA is TGTGCCACCAGTAAGTCGTCGGGGGACACTGAAGCTTTCTTT.

J is TRBJ2-2 and V is TRBV6-1, with D possibly being TRBD1 (5 bases). Trimming pared 4 bases from V and 0 bases from J, leaving 18 bases between. The CDR3 spans 18 residues. Germline assignment: CDR1 MNHNS and CDR2 SASEGT. The CDR3 here is CASSALLQVPANTGELFF. DNA for the CDR3: TGTGCCAGCAGTGCACTTCTACAGGTGCCCGCGAACACCGGGGAGCTGTTTTTT.

This rearrangement joins TRBV15 to TRBJ1-1; D might be TRBD1 (5 bases). Per the germline V gene, CDR1 is LNHNV and CDR2 is YYDKDF (reference sequence). The CDR3 consists of 17 residues. V was pared by 1 base and J by 5 bases, with 20 bases between. The CDR3 sequence: CATSRGWGDFFGTEAFF. The CDR3 DNA is TGTGCCACCAGCAGAGGATGGGGGGACTTTTTTGGTACTGAAGCTTTCTTT. Supplemented by reference TRBV15 and TRBJ1-1, the full variable domain reads DAMVIQNPRYQVTQFGKPVTLSCSQTLNHNVMYWYQQKSSQAPKLLFHYYDKDFNNEADTPDNFQSRRPNTSFCFLDIRSPGLGDTAMYLCATSRGWGDFFGTEAFFGQGTRLTVV.

The gene calls are TRBV19 and TRBJ2-2; D gene uncertain. CDR3 length: 13 residues. V shed 2 bases and J shed 4 bases, with 5 bases lying between them. Germline-derived CDR1 and CDR2 are LNHDA and SQIVND (reference sequence). The CDR3 DNA sequence: TGTGCCAGTAGTATACTCGGCACCGGGGAGCTGTTTTTT. Translated: CASSILGTGELFF.

This clone was observed once. The chain employs TRBV19 and TRBJ1-1; D is ambiguous. This CDR3 region has 14 residues. V was shortened by 5 bases and J by 4 bases, with 14 bases between the two germline ends. CDR1 is LNHDA, CDR2 SQIVND, per germline (reference sequence). CDR3 DNA: TGTGCCAGTAGTCTCCGGGAAGAGGTCACTGAAGCTTTCTTT. This encodes CASSLREEVTEAFF.

Here the CDR3 reads CASSIERMEATNTGELFF. The CDR3 DNA reads TGTGCCAGTAGTATAGAGCGGATGGAGGCCACGAACACCGGGGAGCTGTTTTTT. The V gene is TRBV19, the J gene TRBJ2-2; the D gene is possibly TRBD2 (5 bases). Germline CDR1 is LNHDA and CDR2 is SQIVND (reference sequence). The CDR3 length is 18 residues. Trimming cost V 0 bases and J 0 bases, with 14 bases left between them.

This chain uses TRBV6-6 with TRBJ2-2; 8 bases line up with TRBD2. Per germline, CDR1 MNHNY and CDR2 SVGAGI (reference sequence). The CDR3 sequence is 17 residues long. V shed 5 bases and J 7 bases; nucleotides not matched to a gene: 15. The CDR3 sequence is CASSPRALAGTVGELFF. CDR3 DNA sequence: TGTGCCAGCAGTCCCCGCGCCTTAGCGGGGACCGTCGGGGAGCTGTTTTTT.

The chain employs TRBV4-3 and TRBJ2-1, with 11 nucleotides matching TRBD2. Germline assignment: CDR1 LGHNA and CDR2 YSLEER. This CDR3 has 16 amino acids. The J segment lost 7 bases and the V segment lost 3 bases, leaving 8 bases of the junction unmatched. The CDR3 coding sequence is TGCGCCAGCAGCCAGGAACTAGCGGGAGTCTCTAATGAGCAGTTCTTC. Its translation is CASSQELAGVSNEQFF.

The chain uses TRBV6-1 and TRBJ2-5; D call uncertain. The CDR3 totals 11 residues. V was trimmed by 3 bases and J by 4 bases, leaving 3 bases between them. Per germline, CDR1 MNHNS and CDR2 SASEGT. CDR3 sequence: CASSDVETQYF. The CDR3 coding sequence is TGTGCCAGCAGTGACGTAGAGACCCAGTACTTC.

The gene calls are TRBV6-4 and TRBJ2-3; possibly TRBD1 for D (6 bases). In germline, CDR1 is MRHNA, CDR2 SNTAGT. The CDR3 spans 15 residues. V was cut by 3 bases and J by 2 bases, with 12 bases left in between. CDR3 in amino acids: CASSEKGGTTDTQYF. CDR3 nucleotides: TGTGCCAGCAGTGAAAAAGGGGGAACCACAGATACGCAGTATTTT.

This chain links TRBV4-2 with TRBJ2-5, with 13 bases aligning to TRBD2. CDR1 and CDR2 (germline): LGHNA, YNFKEQ. With 4 bases clipped from V and 0 bases from J, the junction kept 2 bases outside the gene matches. The CDR3 spans 16 residues. CDR3 sequence reads: CASSRTSGGDQETQYF. The CDR3 bases are TGTGCCAGCAGCCGTACTAGCGGGGGGGACCAAGAGACCCAGTACTTC.

The rearrangement joins TRBV6-5 to TRBJ1-2; D possibly corresponds to TRBD1 (6 bases). The germline V and J ends were trimmed by 6 bases and 4 bases, with 12 bases remaining between them. This CDR3 comprises 13 residues. Germline V gene sequence: CDR1 MNHEY, CDR2 SVGAGI. Written as DNA, the CDR3 is TGTGCCAGCAGGGGACAAGGCATCTATGGCTACACCTTC. Amino acid sequence: CASRGQGIYGYTF.

This chain joins TRBV2 and TRBJ1-6; 9 bases map to TRBD1. Germline CDR1 is SNHLY and CDR2 is FYNNEI. This CDR3 region has 17 residues. Trimming took 6 bases from V and 6 from J; bases not matched to a gene: 12. CDR3: CASRSQGALGVNSPLHF. Written as DNA, the CDR3 is TGTGCCAGCAGATCACAGGGGGCGCTGGGCGTTAATTCACCCCTCCACTTT.

This chain links TRBV24-1 with TRBJ1-1; TRBD1 is a possible D gene (5 bases). The CDR3 loop spans 13 amino acids. Germline CDR1 reads KGHDR; CDR2 reads SFDVKD. Trimming stripped 3 bases from V and 4 bases from J, with 8 bases between. The CDR3 loop is CATSDGGGTEAFF. The CDR3 nucleotides read TGTGCCACCAGTGATGGGGGGGGCACTGAAGCTTTCTTT.

This chain's CDR3 is CASSRTGTGNEKLFF. CDR3 DNA: TGCGCCAGCAGCCGAACCGGGACAGGAAATGAAAAACTGTTTTTT. The V gene is TRBV4-1, the J gene TRBJ1-4, with 8 bases matching TRBD1. Trimming cost V 4 bases and J 5 bases; bases outside gene matches: 6. This CDR3 comprises 15 residues. The germline V gene has CDR1 MGHRA and CDR2 YSYEKL.

The J gene is TRBJ1-2, the V gene TRBV21-1. TRBV21-1 is a pseudogene locus. The CDR3 is 14 residues long. The CDR3 DNA reads TGTGCCAGCAGCAATGCCTTCCTCGGGTTTGGCTACACCTTC. Its translation is CASSNAFLGFGYTF.

The chain recombines TRBV5-4 with TRBJ2-6; D gene ambiguous. CDR1 and CDR2 (germline): SGHNT, YYREEE (reference sequence). The CDR3 totals 15 residues. V lost 2 bases to trimming and J lost 0 bases, with 6 bases between them. The chain's CDR3 is CASSFESSGANVLTF. CDR3 DNA sequence: TGTGCCAGCAGCTTCGAGAGCTCTGGGGCCAACGTCCTGACTTTC.

V usage is TRBV6-5 and J usage is TRBJ1-5, with D possibly matching TRBD1 (5 bases). CDR3 length equals 15 residues. Germline V gene data show CDR1 as MNHEY and CDR2 as SVGAGI. Trimming cost V 6 bases and J 5 bases, with 17 bases left between them. This CDR3 reads CASRQAGGLDQPQHF. The CDR3, as DNA: TGTGCCAGCAGGCAAGCGGGGGGATTGGATCAGCCCCAGCATTTT.

The gene calls are TRBV11-2 and TRBJ1-1; D is ambiguous. This CDR3 is built from 18 residues. Per the germline V gene, CDR1 is SGHAT and CDR2 is FQNNGV. Trimming shortened V by 5 bases and J by 0 bases, and 22 bases separated the two germline ends. CDR3 loop: CASSHPPGRRAMNTEAFF. The CDR3 DNA reads TGTGCCAGCAGCCACCCTCCGGGTCGTCGCGCTATGAACACTGAAGCTTTCTTT. Full variable domain (rest looked up from reference TRBV11-2 and TRBJ1-1): EAGVAQSPRYKIIEKRQSVAFWCNPISGHATLYWYQQILGQGPKLLIQFQNNGVVDDSQLPKDRFSAERLKGVDSTLKIQPAKLEDSAVYLCASSHPPGRRAMNTEAFFGQGTRLTVV.

The rearrangement uses TRBV7-9 and TRBJ1-4, with D perhaps matching TRBD1 (6 bases). V shed 1 base and J shed 5 bases, with 11 bases lying between them. Germline values: CDR1 SEHNR, CDR2 FQNEAQ (reference sequence). The CDR3 is 15 residues long. The CDR3 nucleotides read TGTGCCAGCAGCTTAGACGGGGGGCAGAATGAAAAACTGTTTTTT. Translating it yields CASSLDGGQNEKLFF.